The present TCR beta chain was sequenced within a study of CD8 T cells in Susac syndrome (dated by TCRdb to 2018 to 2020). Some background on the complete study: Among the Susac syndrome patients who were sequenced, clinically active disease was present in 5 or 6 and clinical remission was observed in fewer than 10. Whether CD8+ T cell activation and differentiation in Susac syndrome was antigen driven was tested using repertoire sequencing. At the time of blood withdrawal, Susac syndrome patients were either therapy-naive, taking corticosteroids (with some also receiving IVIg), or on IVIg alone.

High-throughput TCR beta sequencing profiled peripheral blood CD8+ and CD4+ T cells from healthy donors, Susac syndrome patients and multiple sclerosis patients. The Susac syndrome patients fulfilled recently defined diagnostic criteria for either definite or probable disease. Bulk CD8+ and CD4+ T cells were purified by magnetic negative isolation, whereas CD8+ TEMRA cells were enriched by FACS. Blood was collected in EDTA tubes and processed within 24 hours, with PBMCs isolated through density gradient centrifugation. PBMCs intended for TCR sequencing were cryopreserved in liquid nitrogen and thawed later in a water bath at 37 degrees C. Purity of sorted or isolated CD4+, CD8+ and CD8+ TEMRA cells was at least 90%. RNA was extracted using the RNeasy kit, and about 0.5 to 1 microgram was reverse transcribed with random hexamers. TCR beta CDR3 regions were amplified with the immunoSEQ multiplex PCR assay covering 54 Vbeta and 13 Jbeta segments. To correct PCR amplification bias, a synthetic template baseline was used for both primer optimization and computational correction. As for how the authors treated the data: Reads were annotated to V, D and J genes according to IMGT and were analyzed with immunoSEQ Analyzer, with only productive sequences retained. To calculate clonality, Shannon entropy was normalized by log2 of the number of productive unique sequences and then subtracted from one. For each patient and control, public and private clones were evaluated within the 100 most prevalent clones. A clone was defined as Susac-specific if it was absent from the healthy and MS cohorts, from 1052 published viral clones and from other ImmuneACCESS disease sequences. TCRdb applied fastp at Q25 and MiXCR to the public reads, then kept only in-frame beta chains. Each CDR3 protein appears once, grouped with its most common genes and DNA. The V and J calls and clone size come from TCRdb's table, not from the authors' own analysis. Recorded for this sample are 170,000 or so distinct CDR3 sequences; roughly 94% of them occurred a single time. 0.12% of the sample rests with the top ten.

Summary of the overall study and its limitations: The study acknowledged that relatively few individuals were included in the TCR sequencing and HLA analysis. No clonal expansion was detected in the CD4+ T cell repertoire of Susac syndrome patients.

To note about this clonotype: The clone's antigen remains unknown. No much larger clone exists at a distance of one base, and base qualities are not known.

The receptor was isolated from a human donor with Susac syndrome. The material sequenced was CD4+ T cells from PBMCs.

The DNA is TGCGCCAGCCGCCCCGGGACGGGGAACACTGAAGCTTTCTTT. Translated, it gives CASRPGTGNTEAFF. The sequence links TRBV5-1 to TRBJ1-1; tentative D gene TRBD1, with 5 bases matching. The V and J ends are trimmed by 7 bases and 1 base, leaving 14 bases between them. From the cysteine through the phenylalanine, the CDR3 covers 14 amino acids. Of the read, only the CDR3 DNA is kept; its 42 bases are in frame from base 1. CDR1 and CDR2 (SGHRS, YFSETQ) derive from the germline V gene.